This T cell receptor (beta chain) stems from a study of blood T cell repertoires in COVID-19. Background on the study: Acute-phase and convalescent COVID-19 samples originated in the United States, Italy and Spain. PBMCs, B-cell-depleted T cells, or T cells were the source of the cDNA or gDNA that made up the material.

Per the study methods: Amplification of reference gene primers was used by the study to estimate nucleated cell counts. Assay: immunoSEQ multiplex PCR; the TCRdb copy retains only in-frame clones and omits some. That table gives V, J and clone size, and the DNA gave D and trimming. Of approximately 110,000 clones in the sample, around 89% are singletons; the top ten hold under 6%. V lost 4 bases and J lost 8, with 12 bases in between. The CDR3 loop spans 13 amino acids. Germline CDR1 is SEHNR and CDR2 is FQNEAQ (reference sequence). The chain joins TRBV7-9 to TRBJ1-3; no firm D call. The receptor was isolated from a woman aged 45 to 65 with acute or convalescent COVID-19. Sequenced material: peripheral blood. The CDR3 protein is CASSSGSGYTIYF. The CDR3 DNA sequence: TGTGCCAGCAGCTCGGGGTCCGGATACACCATATATTTT.